This TCR beta chain emerged from a study of CD8 T cells in Susac syndrome. Study-level points and caveats: Susac syndrome CD4+ T cell repertoires showed no clonal expansion.

The diagnostic criteria were recently defined, and patients with Susac syndrome met them for definite or probable disease. In contrast to the negatively isolated CD8+ and CD4+ T cells, TEMRA cells were FACS-enriched. V shed 1 base, J shed 3 bases, and the junction held 0 bases outside the gene matches. The CDR3 consists of 15 residues. Germline CDR1 is SGHTA and CDR2 is FQGTGA. Random hexamers served to reverse transcribe about 0.5 to 1 ug RNA. The amplification used immunoSEQ multiplex PCR on TCR beta CDR3; it spanned 54 Vbeta and 13 Jbeta. MiXCR was run by TCRdb on the immunoSEQ multiplex PCR reads, yielding one entry per CDR3 protein. This table holds under 200,000 distinct CDR3 sequences, 75% to 95% found once. As concerns this clonotype: Its antigen remains unknown.

The chain is built from TRBV7-3 and TRBJ2-2; TRBD1 matches 9 bases. The TCR sequence derives from a human donor with Susac syndrome. Sequencing used CD4+ T cells from PBMCs. CDR3 loop: CASSLRQGDTGELFF. The CDR3, as DNA: TGTGCCAGCAGCTTAAGACAGGGGGACACCGGGGAGCTGTTTTTT.